The 9 T cell receptor beta chains below come from one sample, sequenced in a study of shared clonotypes between healthy human individuals (TCRdb year 2020). Library prep was done by the immunoSEQ multiplex PCR assay. TCRdb holds this immuneACCESS table with in-frame rearrangements only. Some clones are missing; in checked studies, unresolved V genes explain under half, and the rest has no known cause. For this sample the table gives over 2,000,000 clones, of which 85% to 95% were detected only once. The ten largest clones represent about 1.7% of the sample. For the CD8 naive samples, CD45RO-negative cells were positively selected for CCR7, yielding a CD45RA+CCR7+ population from which TemRA cells were excluded. The sample consisted of naive CD8+ T cells from PBMCs. Reading the label with the study, this specimen's cell subset or site is: CD45RA+CCR7+. Every receptor here comes from a man aged 18 to 35 in good health. Some clones in this sample may be carry-over from other donors' samples.

The gene calls are TRBV28 and TRBJ1-3; the D is unclear. Germline CDR1 MDHEN, CDR2 SYDVKM. The V and J ends lost 11 bases and 0 bases respectively, with 14 bases between them. The CDR3 is made up of 14 amino acids. The CDR3 bases are TGTGCCTCTCCCCACATGTTCTCTGGAAACACCATATATTTT. Translating it yields CASPHMFSGNTIYF.

The chain couples TRBV4-3 to TRBJ2-5, with D tentatively TRBD2 (5 bases). V lost 0 bases, J lost 7 bases, and 30 bases lay in between. The CDR3 spans 20 residues. The germline gives CDR1 LGHNA, CDR2 YSLEER. CDR3 nucleotide sequence: TGCGCCAGCAGCCAAGATTTCCCTTGGGAGTCGCTCTCGCCTCCGGGGACCCAGTACTTC. Amino acid sequence: CASSQDFPWESLSPPGTQYF.

This clone has only a few counts. V usage is TRBV29-1 and J usage is TRBJ1-3, with no clear D. Trimming left V 4 bases short and J 0 bases short, with 10 bases between. This CDR3 region has 14 residues. The germline V gene has CDR1 SQVTM and CDR2 ANQGSEA. The CDR3 is CSVGERDSGNTIYF. In DNA form, the CDR3 reads TGCAGCGTTGGAGAACGGGACTCTGGAAACACCATATATTTT.

The chain carries TRBV27 and TRBJ2-3; D might be TRBD2 (5 bases). Per germline, CDR1 MNHEY and CDR2 SMNVEV (reference sequence). V lost 4 bases to trimming and J lost 2 bases, with 16 bases between them. The CDR3 has 16 residues. CDR3 sequence (DNA): TGTGCCAGCAGTTATAGGATCCCCGGGAACACAGATACGCAGTATTTT. Translated, it gives CASSYRIPGNTDTQYF.

The V and J genes are TRBV29-1 and TRBJ2-1, with D perhaps assigned TRBD1 or TRBD2 (5 bases each). This CDR3 spans 14 amino acids. From germline, CDR1 is SQVTM and CDR2 ANQGSEA. Deletions cut 6 bases from V and 5 bases from J, with 17 bases between. CDR3 sequence (DNA): TGCAGCGTAGAGATGGGTCGGGGCCACAATGAGCAGTTCTTC. Its protein is CSVEMGRGHNEQFF.

For the CDR3, the DNA is TGTGCCAGCAGTTACTCGGGGGGGGACTCCTACGAGCAGTACTTC. It specifies CASSYSGGDSYEQYF. The genes are TRBV6-6 and TRBJ2-7; 7 nucleotides agree with TRBD2. Losses at the gene ends were 0 bases for V and 0 bases for J; bases not matched to a gene: 2. The CDR3 is made up of 15 amino acids. Germline lookup yields CDR1 MNHNY and CDR2 SVGAGI (reference sequence).

The V and J genes are TRBV19 and TRBJ2-7; possibly TRBD2 for D (6 bases). Trimming stripped 4 bases from V and 5 bases from J, with 12 bases between. Per the germline V gene, CDR1 is LNHDA and CDR2 is SQIVND (reference sequence). This CDR3 is 13 amino acids long. CDR3 in DNA: TGTGCCAGTAGTACCCGAGGGGAGGACGAGCAGTACTTC. It encodes CASSTRGEDEQYF.

The V call is TRBV29-1, the J call TRBJ2-2; 7 positions agree with TRBD1. The germline CDR1 and CDR2 sequences are SQVTM and ANQGSEA. The CDR3 contains 17 residues. The ends lost 1 base at V and 4 bases at J; junction bases unmatched: 12. As DNA, the CDR3 is TGCAGCGTTGAAGTGGGGTTGAGGGGGCAGGTCACCGGGGAGCTGTTTTTT. Translated: CSVEVGLRGQVTGELFF.

The chain couples TRBV29-1 to TRBJ2-1; TRBD1 or TRBD2 may be the D gene (6 bases each). Trimming took 4 bases from V and 14 from J, leaving 24 bases between them. The CDR3 sequence is 14 residues long. Germline CDR1 SQVTM, CDR2 ANQGSEA. CDR3 residues: CSVGVRGGLLEEFF. The DNA for the CDR3 is TGCAGCGTTGGAGTAAGAGGGGGACTGTTAGAGGAGTTCTTC.